This T cell receptor (beta chain) was obtained from a study of early T cells in non-severe SARS-CoV-2 infection. Whole-study context: The sequenced material was bulk RNA from unsorted whole blood, and its chains were unpaired.

This clonotype came up a few times. The antigen is undetermined. Unique molecular identifiers tagged individual cDNA molecules. From the 5' RACE reads, TCRdb called clonotypes with MiXCR, one entry per CDR3 protein. The sample lists about 81,000 distinct CDR3 sequences, 13% to 15% seen once, with around 9.9% in the top ten. The CDR3 extends over 15 amino acids. V lost 1 base to trimming and J lost 7 bases; unmatched junction nucleotides: 10. CDR1 is LGHNA, CDR2 YNFKEQ, per germline. Broader study findings: CD4 and private specificities were missed by VDJdb matching, which favored anti-spike CD8 responses.

Source material: whole blood. This TCR came from an adult who was a healthcare worker with PCR-confirmed SARS-CoV-2 infection or an uninfected control (not recorded which). The rearrangement links TRBV4-2 to TRBJ2-7; 7 bases match TRBD1. CDR3 sequence: CASSQGVGGREEQYF. The CDR3 DNA is TGTGCCAGCAGCCAAGGAGTAGGGGGCCGGGAAGAGCAGTACTTC.